Following are 12 T cell receptor beta chains from one sample sequenced in a study of blood T cell repertoires in COVID-19. The assay was immunoSEQ multiplex PCR, and TCRdb's table has in-frame clones only and misses some. The sample has approximately 170,000 clones, approximately 86% seen once. The sample consisted of peripheral blood. These receptors were collected from a man in his 70s with acute or convalescent COVID-19.

The chain combines TRBV19 with TRBJ1-2, with D perhaps TRBD1 (6 bases). CDR1 and CDR2 (germline): LNHDA, SQIVND (reference sequence). V was shortened by 7 bases and J by 4 bases, with 13 bases between the two germline ends. The CDR3 runs 13 residues. The CDR3 region is CASTRTAFYGYTF. CDR3 in DNA: TGTGCCAGTACCAGGACAGCATTCTATGGCTACACCTTC.

The V and J genes are TRBV5-1 and TRBJ1-1; 10 bases line up with TRBD1. V shed 4 bases, J shed 4 bases, and the junction held 4 bases outside the gene matches. The CDR3 runs to 14 residues. Germline-derived CDR1 and CDR2 are SGHRS and YFSETQ. CDR3 protein: CASSRDRGATEAFF. CDR3 in DNA: TGCGCCAGCAGCAGGGACAGGGGAGCCACTGAAGCTTTCTTT.

The gene calls are TRBV7-7 and TRBJ2-2; the D is unclear. This CDR3 spans 13 amino acids. Germline V gene sequence: CDR1 SSHAT, CDR2 FNYEAQ (reference sequence). V was cut by 0 bases and J by 6 bases, with 5 bases left in between. The CDR3 region has the DNA TGTGCCAGCAGCTTAGCGAGGTCCGGGGAGCTGTTTTTT. It translates to CASSLARSGELFF.

The count of this clone is one. The chain has TRBV6-6 and TRBJ2-1; 11 nucleotides match TRBD2. Germline V lookup: CDR1 MNHNY, CDR2 SVGAGI (reference sequence). The CDR3 consists of 14 residues. The V gene end was trimmed by 7 bases and the J gene end by 3 bases; junction bases not matched to a gene: 2. In nucleotides, the CDR3 is TGTGCCAGCACCCTAGCGGGGGGCTACAATGAGCAGTTCTTC. Amino acids: CASTLAGGYNEQFF.

V usage is TRBV9 and J usage is TRBJ2-1, with 11 nucleotides matching TRBD2. V gave up 4 bases and J gave up 7 bases; unmatched junction bases: 4. CDR1 and CDR2 from the germline V gene are SGDLS and YYNGEE. The CDR3 consists of 14 residues. The CDR3 coding sequence is TGTGCCAGCAGCCTCGGGACTAGCGGTAATGAGCAGTTCTTC. Residues: CASSLGTSGNEQFF.

With regard to this clone: Other DNA sequences in the sample encode the same CDR3. The CDR3, as DNA: TGTGCCAGCAGATCGGACAGGGATAAGGCTTTCTTT. Protein sequence: CASRSDRDKAFF. V usage is TRBV6-5 and J usage is TRBJ1-1; 8 positions agree with TRBD1. The V gene end was trimmed by 6 bases and the J gene end by 11 bases; junction bases not matched to a gene: 8. The germline V gene has CDR1 MNHEY and CDR2 SVGAGI. This CDR3 spans 12 amino acids.

This rearrangement joins TRBV4-3 to TRBJ2-1; 7 bases align to TRBD2. The CDR3 runs 16 residues. The J segment lost 3 bases and the V segment lost 0 bases, leaving 5 bases of the junction unmatched. The V gene's germline CDR1 is LGHNA and CDR2 YSLEER. CDR3 protein: CASSQEVLAVYNEQFF. CDR3 coding DNA: TGCGCCAGCAGCCAAGAGGTCCTAGCGGTCTACAATGAGCAGTTCTTC.

The chain recombines TRBV2 with TRBJ1-3; 11 bases line up with TRBD1. The CDR3 extends over 15 amino acids. Per the germline V gene, CDR1 is SNHLY and CDR2 is FYNNEI. V lost 1 base to trimming and J lost 7 bases; unmatched junction nucleotides: 3. The CDR3 loop reads CASSEEGQGANTIYF. CDR3 DNA: TGTGCCAGCAGTGAAGAAGGACAGGGGGCTAACACCATATATTTT.

V is TRBV6-5 and J is TRBJ1-1; weak D call: TRBD1 (5 bases). This CDR3 has 15 residues. Between the trimmed V and J ends, which lost 5 bases and 0 bases, there was a span of 13 bases. Germline CDR1 MNHEY, CDR2 SVGAGI. For the CDR3, the DNA is TGTGCCAGCAGTCCACGACAGCTCATGAACACTGAAGCTTTCTTT. Translated: CASSPRQLMNTEAFF.

The chain uses TRBV7-9 and TRBJ1-1; possibly TRBD1 for D (6 bases). The CDR3 is 14 amino acids. From germline, CDR1 is SEHNR and CDR2 FQNEAQ (reference sequence). V lost 5 bases and J 1 base, leaving 11 bases between the germline ends. The CDR3 sequence is CASSQATGNTEAFF. CDR3 DNA sequence: TGTGCCAGCAGCCAGGCGACAGGGAACACTGAAGCTTTCTTT.

The chain has TRBV7-6 and TRBJ2-1; 13 bases are shared with TRBD2. The length of the CDR3 is 17 residues. Losses at the gene ends were 5 bases for V and 0 bases for J; bases not matched to a gene: 4. The germline V gene encodes CDR1 SGHVS and CDR2 FNYEAQ. The CDR3: CASSLRTSGSSYNEQFF. CDR3 nucleotides: TGTGCCAGCAGCCTCCGGACTAGCGGGAGCTCCTACAATGAGCAGTTCTTC. The full variable domain, rest sourced from reference TRBV7-6 and TRBJ2-1, is GAGVSQSPRYKVTKRGQDVALRCDPISGHVSLYWYRQALGQGPEFLTYFNYEAQQDKSGLPNDRFSAERPEGSISTLTIQRTEQRDSAMYRCASSLRTSGSSYNEQFFGPGTRLTVL.

This clone was detected only a few times. V gene TRBV11-2 combines with J gene TRBJ2-7; no firm D call. V gave up 3 bases and J gave up 2 bases, with 8 bases separating them. Germline assignment: CDR1 SGHAT and CDR2 FQNNGV. The CDR3 length is 13 residues. The CDR3 region has the DNA TGTGCCAGCAGCTTTGGGCACACCTACGAGCAGTACTTC. It yields the protein CASSFGHTYEQYF.